These T cell receptor beta chains were read from a single sample in a study of early T cells in non-severe SARS-CoV-2 infection. TCRdb reprocessed the 5' RACE reads with MiXCR, giving one entry per CDR3 protein. The sample holds around 70,000 distinct CDR3 sequences, approximately 10% seen once. Sequencing input: whole blood. The receptors were sampled from an adult who was a healthcare worker with PCR-confirmed SARS-CoV-2 infection or an uninfected control (not recorded which). The CDR3 runs from the conserved cysteine through the conserved F or W. Fields, in order: V gene, J gene, clone size, D gene, CDR3 protein, CDR3 DNA. D genes are given only for firm matches. Clone size is not always given. Where it is, it says once, few, many or a class for expanded clones.

>TRBV27|TRBJ2-1|few|TRBD2
CASSLSGDTYNEQFF
TGTGCCAGCAGTTTAAGCGGGGATACCTACAATGAGCAGTTCTTC
>TRBV11-2|TRBJ2-5|many|NA
CASSQDRLQETQYF
TGTGCCAGCAGCCAAGACAGGCTCCAAGAGACCCAGTACTTC
>TRBV10-2|TRBJ1-1|NA|NA
CASSEITRDTEAFF
TGCGCCAGCAGTGAGATCACAAGGGACACTGAAGCTTTCTTT
>TRBV27|TRBJ2-5|few|NA
CASSPLFQETQYF
TGTGCCAGCAGTCCCCTATTCCAAGAGACCCAGTACTTC
>TRBV18|TRBJ2-3|NA|NA
CASSPFQDTQYF
TGTGCCAGCTCACCATTTCAAGATACGCAGTATTTT
>TRBV5-1|TRBJ2-7|NA|TRBD1
CASSAAPGQGAKEQYF
TGCGCCAGCAGCGCGGCCCCGGGACAGGGGGCGAAAGAGCAGTACTTC
>TRBV28|TRBJ2-5|many|TRBD2
CASRLTSGRTYQETQYF
TGTGCCAGCAGGCTGACTAGCGGGAGGACGTACCAAGAGACCCAGTACTTC
>TRBV27|TRBJ2-5|few|NA
CASSPAQGRDQETQYF
TGTGCCAGCAGTCCCGCCCAAGGCAGGGATCAAGAGACCCAGTACTTC
>TRBV20-1|TRBJ2-1|NA|TRBD2
CSALAGGENEQFF
TGCAGTGCTCTAGCGGGAGGGGAGAATGAGCAGTTCTTC
>TRBV2|TRBJ2-5|NA|TRBD2
CASSVEREQTQYF
TGTGCCAGCAGTGTGGAGCGGGAGCAGACCCAGTACTTC
>TRBV4-3|TRBJ2-3|NA|NA
CASSVRSTDTQYF
TGCGCCAGCAGCGTCCGTAGCACAGATACGCAGTATTTT
>TRBV13|TRBJ2-4|many|TRBD2
CASSLEGLSLAGELGNIQYF
TGTGCCAGCAGCTTAGAGGGTTTGTCCCTAGCGGGAGAGTTGGGAAACATTCAGTACTTC
>TRBV7-6|TRBJ2-7|NA|NA
CASSHGPVTYEQYF
TGTGCCAGCAGCCACGGCCCTGTTACCTACGAGCAGTACTTC
>TRBV20-1|TRBJ1-4|NA|NA
CSASQGNEKLFF
TGCAGTGCTAGCCAGGGGAATGAAAAACTGTTTTTT
>TRBV20-1|TRBJ2-3|many|TRBD2
CSASVAGGPSTDTQYF
TGCAGTGCTAGTGTAGCGGGAGGGCCTAGCACAGATACGCAGTATTTT
>TRBV20-1|TRBJ1-2|many|TRBD1
CSAREQGVGYTF
TGCAGTGCTAGAGAACAGGGGGTCGGCTACACCTTC
>TRBV7-6|TRBJ2-5|many|NA
CASSVTGSYQETQYF
TGTGCCAGCAGCGTTACAGGGTCGTACCAAGAGACCCAGTACTTC
>TRBV20-1|TRBJ2-7|NA|TRBD2
CSARALAGGREQYF
TGCAGTGCTAGGGCACTAGCGGGAGGGCGCGAGCAGTACTTC
>TRBV7-9|TRBJ2-5|many|TRBD2
CASRPRLAGRRSQETQYF
TGTGCCAGCAGGCCGAGACTAGCGGGACGTCGGAGCCAAGAGACCCAGTACTTC
>TRBV20-1|TRBJ2-1|many|TRBD2
CSARDTSGMYNEQFF
TGCAGTGCTAGAGATACTAGCGGGATGTACAATGAGCAGTTCTTC
>TRBV9|TRBJ1-5|few|NA
CASSVGGDSRYQPQHF
TGTGCCAGCAGCGTAGGAGGCGACAGTCGATATCAGCCCCAGCATTTT
>TRBV29-1|TRBJ2-3|many|TRBD2
CSVEPAGGPRANTDTQYF
TGCAGCGTTGAACCAGCGGGAGGGCCGCGAGCGAACACAGATACGCAGTATTTT
>TRBV10-3|TRBJ2-1|many|NA
CAISDLVGQFF
TGTGCCATCAGTGACTTGGTTGGGCAGTTCTTC
>TRBV20-1|TRBJ1-1|NA|TRBD1
CSARGPRDRGRPNTEAFF
TGCAGTGCTAGAGGTCCCCGGGACAGGGGTCGACCTAACACTGAAGCTTTCTTT
>TRBV7-2|TRBJ1-2|few|TRBD1
CASSLDGGQPTSGYGYTF
TGTGCCAGCAGCTTAGATGGGGGACAGCCGACATCAGGCTATGGCTACACCTTC
>TRBV12-3/TRBV12-4|TRBJ2-1|few|TRBD1
CASRAGQGRQFF
TGTGCCAGCAGGGCTGGACAGGGTAGGCAGTTCTTC
>TRBV28|TRBJ2-7|few|NA
CASSLIGFRESYEQYF
TGTGCCAGCAGTTTGATTGGTTTCAGGGAGTCCTACGAGCAGTACTTC
>TRBV7-9|TRBJ2-7|many|NA
CASSSDYYEQYF
TGTGCCAGCAGCTCGGACTATTACGAGCAGTACTTC
>TRBV20-1|TRBJ2-3|few|NA
CSARDLSGSTDTQYF
TGCAGTGCTAGAGATCTAAGCGGGAGCACAGATACGCAGTATTTT
>TRBV7-2|TRBJ2-3|few|NA
CASHRGGTPTDTQYF
TGTGCCAGCCACAGAGGGGGGACTCCGACAGATACGCAGTATTTT
>TRBV7-2|TRBJ2-1|NA|NA
CASSLAPRYNEQFF
TGTGCCAGCAGCTTAGCCCCCAGATACAATGAGCAGTTCTTC
>TRBV23-1|TRBJ1-5|many|NA
CASGPNQPQHF
TGCGCCAGCGGGCCCAATCAGCCCCAGCATTTT
>TRBV29-1|TRBJ2-7|NA|TRBD2
CSVVLPSGASYEQYF
TGCAGCGTTGTTTTGCCTAGCGGGGCCTCCTACGAGCAGTACTTC
>TRBV25-1|TRBJ2-5|many|TRBD1
CASSPGTVLQETQYF
TGTGCCAGCAGTCCTGGGACAGTACTCCAAGAGACCCAGTACTTC
>TRBV7-9|TRBJ1-6|many|NA
CASGPGIGNSPLHF
TGTGCCAGCGGACCCGGGATTGGTAATTCACCCCTCCACTTT
>TRBV5-1|TRBJ2-7|few|NA
CASSLGAQGEQYF
TGCGCCAGCAGCTTGGGGGCGCAGGGCGAGCAGTACTTC
>TRBV29-1|TRBJ1-2|many|NA
CSVGGVYGYTF
TGCAGCGTTGGAGGGGTCTATGGCTACACCTTC
>TRBV4-1|TRBJ1-2|many|NA
CASSQDRARYGYTF
TGCGCCAGCAGCCAAGACAGGGCGCGCTATGGCTACACCTTC
>TRBV2|TRBJ2-1|NA|NA
CASRPLLYNEQFF
TGTGCCAGCAGACCACTTTTATACAATGAGCAGTTCTTC
>TRBV7-9|TRBJ1-5|medium-sized|NA
CASSPAGGRQPQHF
TGTGCCAGCAGCCCGGCGGGGGGACGGCAGCCCCAGCATTTT
>TRBV5-1|TRBJ2-7|NA|TRBD2
CASSPGLVQYF
TGCGCCAGCAGCCCCGGACTAGTTCAGTACTTC
>TRBV5-6|TRBJ2-2|NA|NA
CASSHRRSGELFF
TGTGCCAGCAGCCACAGGCGCTCCGGGGAGCTGTTTTTT